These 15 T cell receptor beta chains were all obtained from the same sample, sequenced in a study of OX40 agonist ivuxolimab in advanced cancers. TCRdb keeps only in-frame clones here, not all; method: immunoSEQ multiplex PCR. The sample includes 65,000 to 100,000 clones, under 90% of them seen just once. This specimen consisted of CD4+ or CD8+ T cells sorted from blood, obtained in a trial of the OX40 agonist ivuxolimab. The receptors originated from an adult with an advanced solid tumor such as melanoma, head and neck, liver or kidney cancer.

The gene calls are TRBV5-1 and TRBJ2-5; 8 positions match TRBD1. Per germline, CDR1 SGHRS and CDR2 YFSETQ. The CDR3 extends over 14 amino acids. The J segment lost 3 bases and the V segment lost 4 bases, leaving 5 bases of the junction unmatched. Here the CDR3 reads CASSAGGSKETQYF. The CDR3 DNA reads TGCGCCAGCAGCGCAGGGGGCTCTAAAGAGACCCAGTACTTC.

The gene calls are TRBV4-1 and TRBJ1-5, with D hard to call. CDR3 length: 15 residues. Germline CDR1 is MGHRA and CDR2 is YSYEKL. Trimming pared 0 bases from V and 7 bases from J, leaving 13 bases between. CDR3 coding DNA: TGCGCCAGCAGCCAAGAAACAGCCTCGGGACAGCCCCAGCATTTT. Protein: CASSQETASGQPQHF.

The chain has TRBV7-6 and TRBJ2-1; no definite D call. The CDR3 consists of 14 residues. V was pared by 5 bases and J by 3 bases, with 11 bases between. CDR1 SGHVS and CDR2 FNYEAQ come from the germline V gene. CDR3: CASSPSHGYNEQFF. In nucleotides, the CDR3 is TGTGCCAGCAGCCCCTCCCATGGCTACAATGAGCAGTTCTTC.

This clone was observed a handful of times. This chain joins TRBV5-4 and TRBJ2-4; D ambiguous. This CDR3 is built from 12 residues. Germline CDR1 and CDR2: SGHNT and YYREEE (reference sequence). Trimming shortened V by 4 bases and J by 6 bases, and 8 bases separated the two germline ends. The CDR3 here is CASSPYGNIQYF. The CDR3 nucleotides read TGTGCCAGCAGCCCCTACGGAAACATTCAGTACTTC.

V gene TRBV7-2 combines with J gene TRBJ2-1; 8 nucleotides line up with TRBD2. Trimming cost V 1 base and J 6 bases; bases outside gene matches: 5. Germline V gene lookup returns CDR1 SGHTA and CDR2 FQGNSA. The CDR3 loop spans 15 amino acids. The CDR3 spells CASSLDGRAGNEQFF. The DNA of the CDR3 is TGTGCCAGCAGCTTAGACGGGAGGGCCGGCAATGAGCAGTTCTTC.

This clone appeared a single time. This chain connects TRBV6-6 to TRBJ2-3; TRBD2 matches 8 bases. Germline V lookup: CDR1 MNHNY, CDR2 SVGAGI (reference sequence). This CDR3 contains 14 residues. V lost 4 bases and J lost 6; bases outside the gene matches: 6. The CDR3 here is CASSWRGDGDTQYF. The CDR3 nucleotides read TGTGCCAGCAGTTGGCGGGGGGATGGGGATACGCAGTATTTT.

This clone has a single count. The CDR3 spells CASSLSLESDTQYF. DNA for the CDR3: TGTGCCAGCAGTTTATCACTCGAGAGTGATACGCAGTATTTT. The V call is TRBV27, the J call TRBJ2-3, with no clear D. V was cut by 0 bases and J by 6 bases, with 10 bases left in between. The CDR3 has 14 amino acids. Looked up from germline, CDR1 is MNHEY and CDR2 is SMNVEV (reference sequence).

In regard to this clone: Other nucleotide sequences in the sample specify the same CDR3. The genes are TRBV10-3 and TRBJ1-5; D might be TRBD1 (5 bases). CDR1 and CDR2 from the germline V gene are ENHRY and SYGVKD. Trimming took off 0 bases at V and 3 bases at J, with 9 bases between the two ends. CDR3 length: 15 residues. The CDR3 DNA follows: TGTGCCATCAGTGAGTCGAAGGGACCCAATCAGCCCCAGCATTTT. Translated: CAISESKGPNQPQHF.

The CDR3 DNA is TGCGCCAGCAGCTTAACTGCCTCCGAGCAGTACTTC. It codes for CASSLTASEQYF. V is TRBV5-1 and J is TRBJ2-7; D unresolved. The CDR3 totals 12 residues. Germline V CDR1 and CDR2: SGHRS, YFSETQ. V lost 2 bases and J 6 bases, leaving 9 bases between the germline ends. Looking up the rest from reference TRBV5-1 and TRBJ2-7 gives the full variable domain: KAGVTQTPRYLIKTRGQQVTLSCSPISGHRSVSWYQQTPGQGLQFLFEYFSETQRNKGNFPGRFSGRQFSNSRSEMNVSTLELGDSALYLCASSLTASEQYFGPGTRLTVT.

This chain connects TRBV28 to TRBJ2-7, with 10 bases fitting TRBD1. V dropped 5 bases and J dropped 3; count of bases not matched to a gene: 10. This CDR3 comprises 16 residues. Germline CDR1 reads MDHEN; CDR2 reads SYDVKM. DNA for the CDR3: TGTGCCAGCAGTCTAAAGACAGGGGGCATTGGCTACGAGCAGTACTTC. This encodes CASSLKTGGIGYEQYF.

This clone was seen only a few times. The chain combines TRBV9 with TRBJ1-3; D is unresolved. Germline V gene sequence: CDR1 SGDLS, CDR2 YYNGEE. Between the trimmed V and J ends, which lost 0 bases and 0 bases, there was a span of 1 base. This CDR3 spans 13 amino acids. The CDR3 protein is CASSVGSGNTIYF. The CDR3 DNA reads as TGTGCCAGCAGCGTAGGCTCTGGAAACACCATATATTTT.

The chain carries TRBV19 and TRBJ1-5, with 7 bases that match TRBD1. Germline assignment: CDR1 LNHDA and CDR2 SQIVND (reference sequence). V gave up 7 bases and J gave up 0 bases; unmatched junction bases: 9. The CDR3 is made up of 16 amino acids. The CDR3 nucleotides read TGTGCCAGTATTAACCAAGGGGGCCTTAGCAATCAGCCCCAGCATTTT. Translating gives CASINQGGLSNQPQHF.

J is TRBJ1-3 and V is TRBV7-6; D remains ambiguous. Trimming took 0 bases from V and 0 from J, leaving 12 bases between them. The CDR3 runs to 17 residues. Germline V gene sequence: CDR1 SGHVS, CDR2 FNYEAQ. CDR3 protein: CASSLASMSNSGNTIYF. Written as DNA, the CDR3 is TGTGCCAGCAGCTTAGCTTCAATGTCGAACTCTGGAAACACCATATATTTT.

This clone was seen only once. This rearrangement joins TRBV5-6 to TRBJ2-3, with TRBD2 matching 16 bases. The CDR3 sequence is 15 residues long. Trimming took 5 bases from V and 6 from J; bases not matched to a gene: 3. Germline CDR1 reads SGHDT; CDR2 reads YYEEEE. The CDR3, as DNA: TGTGCCAGCAGTGGGACTAGCGGGGGGGCGGATACGCAGTATTTT. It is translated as CASSGTSGGADTQYF.

CDR3 nucleotide sequence: TGTGCCAGCAGCCCAGGACAGGGCGGCGGCTACACCTTC. Translated, it gives CASSPGQGGGYTF. The V call is TRBV7-2, the J call TRBJ1-2, with TRBD1 matching 8 bases. The CDR3 extends over 13 amino acids. V shed 5 bases, J shed 8 bases, and the junction held 7 bases outside the gene matches. From germline, CDR1 is SGHTA and CDR2 FQGNSA.